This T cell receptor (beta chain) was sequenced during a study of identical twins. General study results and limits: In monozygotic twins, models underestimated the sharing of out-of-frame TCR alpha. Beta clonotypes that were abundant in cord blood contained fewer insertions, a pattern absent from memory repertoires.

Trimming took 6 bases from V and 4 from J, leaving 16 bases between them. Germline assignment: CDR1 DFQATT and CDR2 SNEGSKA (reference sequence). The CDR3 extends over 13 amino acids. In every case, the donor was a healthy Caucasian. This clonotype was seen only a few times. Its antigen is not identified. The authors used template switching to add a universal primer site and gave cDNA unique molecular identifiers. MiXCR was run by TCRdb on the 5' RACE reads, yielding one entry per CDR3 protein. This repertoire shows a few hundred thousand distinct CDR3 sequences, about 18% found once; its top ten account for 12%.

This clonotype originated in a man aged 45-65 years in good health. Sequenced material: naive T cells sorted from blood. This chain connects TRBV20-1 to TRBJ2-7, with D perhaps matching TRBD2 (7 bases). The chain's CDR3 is CSAGGGPPYEQYF. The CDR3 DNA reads TGCAGTGCGGGAGGGGGGCCCCCTTACGAGCAGTACTTC.